Following are 32 T cell receptor beta chains from one sample sequenced in a study of shared clonotypes between healthy human individuals. Repertoires were generated with immunoSEQ multiplex PCR, while TCRdb's copy carries only in-frame clones and drops some. The sample yields around 1.4 million clones, 97% to 99% seen once. The sample consisted of naive CD4+ T cells sorted from blood. As for subset: CD45RA+ positively selected. Receptor source: a man aged 25 to 40 in good health.

The gene calls are TRBV29-1 and TRBJ2-7; D not certain. CDR1 SQVTM and CDR2 ANQGSEA come from the germline V gene. This CDR3 spans 10 amino acids. Trimming pared 6 bases from V and 4 bases from J, leaving 7 bases between. CDR3 sequence reads: CSVNTYEQYF. The CDR3 nucleotides are TGCAGCGTGAACACATACGAGCAGTACTTC.

Written as DNA, the CDR3 is TGTGCCAGCACCAGGGAAAGGCCCTACGAGCAGTACTTC. This sequence encodes CASTRERPYEQYF. The chain has TRBV6-1 and TRBJ2-7; a weak D match, TRBD1 (5 bases). V was shortened by 7 bases and J by 2 bases, with 12 bases between the two germline ends. CDR3 size: 13 residues. Germline V gene sequence: CDR1 MNHNS, CDR2 SASEGT.

This chain links TRBV7-9 with TRBJ2-7; possibly TRBD1 for D (6 bases). Germline-derived CDR1 and CDR2 are SEHNR and FQNEAQ (reference sequence). The CDR3 consists of 15 residues. Deletions cut 4 bases from V and 6 bases from J, with 19 bases between. The CDR3 here is CASSSRDNRAGEQYF. The CDR3 DNA follows: TGTGCCAGCAGCTCCCGGGACAACCGGGCGGGCGAGCAGTACTTC.

The chain has TRBV10-3 and TRBJ2-2; 13 bases line up with TRBD2. With 7 bases clipped from V and 1 base from J, the junction kept 12 bases outside the gene matches. The CDR3 is made up of 19 amino acids. CDR1 and CDR2 (germline): ENHRY, SYGVKD. The CDR3 here is CAIMRKRLAGGQNTGELFF. The CDR3 DNA reads as TGTGCCATCATGCGGAAACGACTAGCGGGAGGCCAGAACACCGGGGAGCTGTTTTTT.

CDR3 in amino acids: CASRWGDTEAFF. Written as DNA, the CDR3 is TGCGCCAGCAGGTGGGGTGATACTGAAGCTTTCTTT. V and J are TRBV5-1 and TRBJ1-1; no reliable D call. Trimming stripped 5 bases from V and 5 bases from J, with 10 bases between. Germline V CDR1 and CDR2: SGHRS, YFSETQ. CDR3 length equals 12 residues.

CDR3 bases: TGTGCCAGCAGCTCCGGGACAGGGAGCGTTGGCTACACCTTC. Translating it yields CASSSGTGSVGYTF. V gene TRBV5-8 combines with J gene TRBJ1-2; TRBD1 matches 9 bases. In germline, CDR1 is SGHTS, CDR2 YDEGEE. This CDR3 is 14 amino acids long. The V gene end was trimmed by 3 bases and the J gene end by 7 bases; junction bases not matched to a gene: 7.

The chain couples TRBV11-3 to TRBJ2-2; no firm D call. V gave up 4 bases and J gave up 5 bases, with 8 bases separating them. This CDR3 has 13 amino acids. CDR1 and CDR2 from the germline V gene are SGHNT and YENEEA. The CDR3 protein is CASSSPGTGELFF. The CDR3 DNA reads as TGTGCCAGCAGCTCACCTGGTACCGGGGAGCTGTTTTTT.

This sequence joins TRBV11-1 and TRBJ2-7; 7 nucleotides agree with TRBD1. J was trimmed by 5 bases and V by 0 bases; bases with no gene match: 7. The CDR3 has 15 residues. Germline V gene data show CDR1 as SGHAT and CDR2 as FQDESV (reference sequence). The CDR3 protein is CASSLARQGVDEQYF. The CDR3 DNA reads TGTGCCAGCAGCTTAGCGAGGCAGGGGGTAGACGAGCAGTACTTC.

The chain employs TRBV19 and TRBJ2-2; perhaps TRBD2 as D (6 bases). The CDR3 totals 17 residues. Trimming removed 5 bases from V and 1 base from J, with 17 bases in between. Germline V lookup: CDR1 LNHDA, CDR2 SQIVND (reference sequence). Here the CDR3 reads CASSPRGFSENTGELFF. DNA for the CDR3: TGTGCCAGTAGTCCCCGGGGGTTTAGCGAGAACACCGGGGAGCTGTTTTTT. Based on the CDR3 plus reference TRBV19 and TRBJ2-2, the full variable domain is DGGITQSPKYLFRKEGQNVTLSCEQNLNHDAMYWYRQDPGQGLRLIYYSQIVNDFQKGDIAEGYSVSREKKESFPLTVTSAQKNPTAFYLCASSPRGFSENTGELFFGEGSRLTVL.

The chain recombines TRBV5-5 with TRBJ2-3; 8 bases are shared with TRBD2. Germline V gene lookup returns CDR1 SGHKS and CDR2 YYEKEE (reference sequence). The length of the CDR3 is 16 residues. Germline trimming cut 5 bases from V and 0 bases from J; bases unmatched to any gene: 8. The CDR3 coding sequence is TGTGCCAGCAGAAGGAATAGCGGGATGAGCACAGATACGCAGTATTTT. Amino acid sequence: CASRRNSGMSTDTQYF.

The V and J genes are TRBV5-1 and TRBJ2-2; TRBD2 aligns across 11 bases. Trimming cost V 3 bases and J 0 bases; bases outside gene matches: 7. Germline assignment: CDR1 SGHRS and CDR2 YFSETQ. This CDR3 is 18 amino acids long. This CDR3 is CASSSYWTSGPNTGELFF. CDR3 in DNA: TGCGCCAGCAGCTCCTATTGGACTAGCGGGCCGAACACCGGGGAGCTGTTTTTT.

This clone was seen a single time. The same CDR3 also results from other DNA sequences found in this sample. This chain joins TRBV6-5 and TRBJ1-2; D is unclear. Germline V lookup: CDR1 MNHEY, CDR2 SVGAGI. Trimming removed 0 bases at V and 3 bases at J, with 5 bases between. The CDR3 is made up of 13 amino acids. The CDR3 is CASSYSIDYGYTF. The CDR3 DNA sequence: TGTGCCAGCAGTTACTCCATAGACTATGGCTACACCTTC.

The V call is TRBV11-2, the J call TRBJ2-7; possible D gene TRBD2, 6 bases. Germline values: CDR1 SGHAT, CDR2 FQNNGV. This CDR3 spans 14 amino acids. Trimming removed 5 bases at V and 4 bases at J, with 15 bases between. This CDR3 reads CASSRTGRMYEQYF. In DNA, the CDR3 is TGTGCCAGCAGCCGGACTGGGAGGATGTACGAGCAGTACTTC.

CDR3 bases: TGTGCCATCAGTGAGTCGACGGACAGGGGTGGAGAGACCCAGTACTTC. This sequence encodes CAISESTDRGGETQYF. This sequence joins TRBV10-3 and TRBJ2-5; 9 positions match TRBD1. This CDR3 comprises 16 residues. J gave up 4 bases and V 0 bases, and 6 bases lay outside the gene matches. The V gene's germline CDR1 is ENHRY and CDR2 SYGVKD.

The chain is built from TRBV18 and TRBJ2-1, with D possibly TRBD2 on 6 matching bases. V lost 6 bases and J lost 1, with 13 bases in between. Germline V gives CDR1 KGHSH, CDR2 LQKENI. The CDR3 extends over 15 amino acids. In nucleotides, the CDR3 is TGTGCCAGCTCCCAAAGTCGGGGGTCCTACAATGAGCAGTTCTTC. This sequence encodes CASSQSRGSYNEQFF.

V usage is TRBV2 and J usage is TRBJ1-2; D is unclear. Germline values: CDR1 SNHLY, CDR2 FYNNEI. This CDR3 comprises 16 residues. Trimming removed 1 base from V and 4 bases from J, with 16 bases in between. The CDR3 DNA sequence: TGTGCCAGCAGTGAAGAGAGATCGGGGTCCGGCTATGGCTACACCTTC. This sequence encodes CASSEERSGSGYGYTF.

As concerns this clone: The same CDR3 can be traced to other DNA sequences in this sample. This chain joins TRBV5-1 and TRBJ2-1, with D possibly TRBD1 on 5 matching bases. Germline V gene sequence: CDR1 SGHRS, CDR2 YFSETQ. The V gene lost 0 bases and the J gene lost 0 bases, with 7 bases spanning the gap. The CDR3 extends over 15 amino acids. The CDR3 here is CASSLEGNSYNEQFF. CDR3 coding DNA: TGCGCCAGCAGCTTGGAGGGGAACTCCTACAATGAGCAGTTCTTC.

The rearrangement uses TRBV7-9 and TRBJ1-1; D gene unclear. From germline, CDR1 is SEHNR and CDR2 FQNEAQ (reference sequence). The CDR3 totals 13 residues. The V end lost 3 bases, the J end lost 1 base, and 6 bases lay between the germline ends. CDR3 bases: TGTGCCAGCAGCTTTGACCCGAACACTGAAGCTTTCTTT. Its protein product is CASSFDPNTEAFF.

The chain has TRBV2 and TRBJ2-7; maybe TRBD2 (6 bases). From germline, CDR1 is SNHLY and CDR2 FYNNEI. V was shortened by 4 bases and J by 2 bases, with 9 bases between the two germline ends. CDR3 length: 13 residues. The CDR3 reads CASSALATYEQYF. DNA of the CDR3: TGTGCCAGCAGTGCACTAGCAACCTACGAGCAGTACTTC.

V is TRBV4-3 and J is TRBJ2-4; 7 bases map to TRBD2. The CDR3 runs to 15 residues. Looked up from germline, CDR1 is LGHNA and CDR2 is YSLEER. V gave up 0 bases and J gave up 9 bases; unmatched junction bases: 8. CDR3 loop: CASSQDWGEGSIQYF. CDR3 in DNA: TGCGCCAGCAGCCAAGACTGGGGGGAGGGTAGCATTCAGTACTTC.

The rearrangement joins TRBV7-9 to TRBJ2-1; the D is unclear. V was shortened by 1 base and J by 1 base, with 8 bases between the two germline ends. This CDR3 is built from 15 residues. Germline V gene lookup returns CDR1 SEHNR and CDR2 FQNEAQ (reference sequence). CDR3 sequence (DNA): TGTGCCAGCAGCTTAGTGGGCAGATCCTACAATGAGCAGTTCTTC. This encodes CASSLVGRSYNEQFF.

The V and J genes are TRBV5-8 and TRBJ1-1; D not resolved. Trimming removed 10 bases from V and 5 bases from J, with 18 bases in between. There are 13 residues in the CDR3. From germline, CDR1 is SGHTS and CDR2 YDEGEE. CDR3 protein: CASCLGLGTEAFF. As DNA, the CDR3 is TGTGCCTCATGCTTGGGTCTGGGAACTGAAGCTTTCTTT. The complete variable domain, with remaining parts taken from reference TRBV5-8 and TRBJ1-1, reads EAGVTQSPTHLIKTRGQQATLRCSPISGHTSVYWYQQALGLGLQFLLWYDEGEERNRGNFPPRFSGRQFPNYSSELNVNALELEDSALYLCASCLGLGTEAFFGQGTRLTVV.

The rearrangement joins TRBV28 to TRBJ1-4; TRBD1 matches 7 bases. The CDR3 consists of 14 residues. Germline lookup yields CDR1 MDHEN and CDR2 SYDVKM. V shed 5 bases and J 8 bases; nucleotides not matched to a gene: 8. CDR3 residues: CASSPEGGREKLFF. As DNA, the CDR3 is TGTGCCAGCAGTCCAGAAGGGGGCCGGGAAAAACTGTTTTTT.

This chain links TRBV28 with TRBJ1-5; no definite D call. Trimming cost V 7 bases and J 4 bases, with 17 bases left between them. From germline, CDR1 is MDHEN and CDR2 SYDVKM. The CDR3 is 15 amino acids. The CDR3 nucleotides read TGTGCCAGCACCCCTGGGTTAACGGGGAATCAGCCCCAGCATTTT. Translated, it gives CASTPGLTGNQPQHF. The variable domain in full, with the rest retrieved from reference TRBV28 and TRBJ1-5, is DVKVTQSSRYLVKRTGEKVFLECVQDMDHENMFWYRQDPGLGLRLIYFSYDVKMKEKGDIPEGYSVSREKKERFSLILESASTNQTSMYLCASTPGLTGNQPQHFGDGTRLSIL.

This sequence joins TRBV15 and TRBJ2-6; no clear D. Germline-derived CDR1 and CDR2 are LNHNV and YYDKDF (reference sequence). V lost 1 base to trimming and J lost 2 bases, with 9 bases between them. This CDR3 has 16 residues. The CDR3 protein is CATSRVSLAGANVLTF. CDR3 bases: TGTGCCACCAGCAGAGTCTCCTTAGCTGGGGCCAACGTCCTGACTTTC.

The chain uses TRBV7-8 and TRBJ1-5; D is undetermined. In germline, CDR1 is SGHVS, CDR2 FQNEAQ. The CDR3 length is 13 residues. Trimming stripped 4 bases from V and 6 bases from J, with 10 bases between. The CDR3 here is CASSSVWGQPQHF. CDR3 in DNA: TGTGCCAGCAGCTCTGTCTGGGGTCAGCCCCAGCATTTT.

This clone has only one observation. The chain employs TRBV7-6 and TRBJ2-5; D gene unclear. This CDR3 is built from 12 residues. Germline V CDR1 and CDR2: SGHVS, FNYEAQ. Trimming took 1 base from V and 5 from J, leaving 5 bases between them. This CDR3 is CASSLVGETQYF. The CDR3 bases are TGTGCCAGCAGCTTAGTTGGGGAGACCCAGTACTTC.

The DNA of the CDR3 is TGTGCCACCACACAGGGGACAAACACCGGGGAGCTGTTTTTT. Its protein is CATTQGTNTGELFF. The rearrangement joins TRBV15 to TRBJ2-2; TRBD1 matches at 7 bases. With V trimmed by 7 bases and J by 2 bases, 4 bases remained unmatched. CDR3 size: 14 residues. Germline CDR1 LNHNV, CDR2 YYDKDF (reference sequence).

As for this clone: The sample holds other DNA sequences that translate to the same CDR3. V usage is TRBV28 and J usage is TRBJ2-1; D might be TRBD2 (6 bases). CDR1 is MDHEN and CDR2 is SYDVKM in the germline V gene. CDR3 length: 13 amino acids. The V and J ends lost 6 bases and 6 bases respectively, with 12 bases between them. The CDR3 sequence: CASRSGLFNEQFF. DNA for the CDR3: TGTGCCAGCAGATCGGGACTGTTCAATGAGCAGTTCTTC.

The J gene is TRBJ2-1, the V gene TRBV7-3; 9 nucleotides match TRBD1. Unmatched junction bases numbered 4, after V lost 6 bases and J lost 7 bases. In germline, CDR1 is SGHTA, CDR2 FQGTGA. The CDR3 has 13 amino acids. CDR3 in amino acids: CASRGTGRNEQFF. The CDR3 bases are TGTGCCAGCAGGGGGACAGGGAGGAATGAGCAGTTCTTC.

V and J are TRBV28 and TRBJ2-2; D gene uncertain. CDR1 is MDHEN and CDR2 is SYDVKM in the germline V gene. Trimming took 2 bases from V and 13 from J, leaving 11 bases between them. The CDR3 consists of 12 residues. The CDR3 loop is CASSLALGWLFF. The CDR3 DNA reads TGTGCCAGCAGTTTAGCTCTGGGGTGGCTGTTTTTT.

This chain joins TRBV28 and TRBJ2-7, with TRBD2 matching over 7 bases. Germline CDR1 and CDR2: MDHEN and SYDVKM. The CDR3 is made up of 15 amino acids. The junction had 8 bases not matched to a gene; V was cut back by 6 bases and J by 0 bases. DNA for the CDR3: TGTGCCAGCAGGTTTGGCGGCGGGGGCTCCTACGAGCAGTACTTC. Its translation: CASRFGGGGSYEQYF. The full variable domain, its missing parts supplied by reference TRBV28 and TRBJ2-7, is DVKVTQSSRYLVKRTGEKVFLECVQDMDHENMFWYRQDPGLGLRLIYFSYDVKMKEKGDIPEGYSVSREKKERFSLILESASTNQTSMYLCASRFGGGGSYEQYFGPGTRLTVT.